What follows describes a single T cell receptor beta chain. J lost 7 bases, V lost 5 bases, and 6 bases had no gene match. This CDR3 has 15 amino acids. Germline CDR1 reads SGHTA; CDR2 reads FQGTGA. The data were produced by immunoSEQ multiplex PCR, yet TCRdb's version contains in-frame clones alone and is incomplete. The sample holds about 460,000 clones, roughly three quarters seen once. These data belong to a study of shared clonotypes between healthy human individuals. Material: PBMCs. The sequence came from a woman between 35 and 50 years old in good health. Some clones in this sample may be carry-over from other donors' samples. The chain has TRBV7-3 and TRBJ2-1; 12 nucleotides align to TRBD2. CDR3 DNA: TGTGCCAGCAGCACCGGACTAGCGGGGCGAAATGAGCAGTTCTTC. It yields the protein CASSTGLAGRNEQFF.